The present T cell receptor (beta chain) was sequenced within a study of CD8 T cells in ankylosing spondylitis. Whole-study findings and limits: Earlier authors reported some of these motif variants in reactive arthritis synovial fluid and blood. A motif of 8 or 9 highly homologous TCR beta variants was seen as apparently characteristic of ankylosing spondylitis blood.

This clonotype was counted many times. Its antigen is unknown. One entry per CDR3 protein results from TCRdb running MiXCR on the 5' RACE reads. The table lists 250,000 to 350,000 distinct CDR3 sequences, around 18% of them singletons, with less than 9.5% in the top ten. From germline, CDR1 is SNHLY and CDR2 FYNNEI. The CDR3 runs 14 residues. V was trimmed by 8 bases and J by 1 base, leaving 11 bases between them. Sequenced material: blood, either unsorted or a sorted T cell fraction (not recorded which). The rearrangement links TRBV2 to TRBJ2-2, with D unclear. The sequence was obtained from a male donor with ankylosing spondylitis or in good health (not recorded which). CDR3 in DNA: TGTGCCAGCTATGCGACCCTGAACACCGGGGAGCTGTTTTTT. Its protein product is CASYATLNTGELFF.